This TCR beta chain comes out of a study of identical twins. Everyone who gave samples was a healthy Caucasian. Concerning this clonotype itself: Its specificity is not known.

Using its own MiXCR run on the 5' RACE reads, TCRdb lists one record per CDR3 protein. Of 1.5 million to 2 million distinct CDR3 sequences in the sample, under 35% were seen once. Study-level findings and limits: The degree of excess twin sharing was weaker in beta out-of-frame sequences. Models predicted less out-of-frame TCR alpha sharing in monozygotic twins than was found.

The sequencing input was cord blood. The source is a newborn girl in good health.

This chain's CDR3 is CATSREGYEQFF. In DNA, the CDR3 is TGTGCCACCAGCAGAGAGGGGTACGAGCAGTTCTTC. The V gene is TRBV15, the J gene TRBJ2-1; no clear D. The CDR3 runs 12 residues. The germline V and J ends were trimmed by 0 bases and 10 bases, with 7 bases remaining between them. CDR1 LNHNV and CDR2 YYDKDF come from the germline V gene (reference sequence).